The clone carrying this T cell receptor (beta chain) was detected many times. Its antigen is as yet unknown. V gave up 7 bases and J gave up 8 bases, with 15 bases separating them. The CDR3 sequence is 12 residues long. The germline V gene has CDR1 SQVTM and CDR2 ANQGSEA. A universal primer site came from template switching; cDNA carried unique molecular identifiers. One entry per CDR3 protein results from TCRdb running MiXCR on the 5' RACE reads. Here the sample spans about 390,000 distinct CDR3 sequences, roughly 9% being singletons. Every one of the donors was a healthy Caucasian. These data are taken from a study of identical twins. Study results and caveats: High-abundance cord blood beta clonotypes had fewer insertions; memory repertoires showed none.

Input material: naive T cells sorted from blood. The chain joins TRBV29-1 to TRBJ2-1; the D gene is possibly TRBD2 (5 bases). This receptor was identified in a woman between 45 and 60 years old in good health. The CDR3 bases are TGCAGCGCTTCAGCGGAGGTCGATGAGCAGTTCTTC. Amino acid sequence: CSASAEVDEQFF.